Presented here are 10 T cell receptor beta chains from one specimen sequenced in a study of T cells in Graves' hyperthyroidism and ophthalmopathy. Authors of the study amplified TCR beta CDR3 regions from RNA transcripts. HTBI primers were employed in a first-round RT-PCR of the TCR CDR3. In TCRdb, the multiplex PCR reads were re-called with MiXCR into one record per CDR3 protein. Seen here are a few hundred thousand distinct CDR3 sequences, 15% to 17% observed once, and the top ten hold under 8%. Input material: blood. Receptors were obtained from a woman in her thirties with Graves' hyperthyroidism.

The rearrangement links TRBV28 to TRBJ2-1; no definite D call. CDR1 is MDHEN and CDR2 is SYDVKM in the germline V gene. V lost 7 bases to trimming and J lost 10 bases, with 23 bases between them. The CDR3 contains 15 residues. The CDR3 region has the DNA TGTGCCAGCAAATCCAACCATTTGTCAGGTGAAGAGCAGTTCTTC. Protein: CASKSNHLSGEEQFF.

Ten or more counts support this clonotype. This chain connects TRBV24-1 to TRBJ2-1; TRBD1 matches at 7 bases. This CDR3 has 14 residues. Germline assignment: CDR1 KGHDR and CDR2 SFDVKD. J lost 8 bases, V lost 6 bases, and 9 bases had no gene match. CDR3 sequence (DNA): TGTGCCACCAGTTACAGGGGATCGGTCGATGAGCAGTTCTTC. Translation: CATSYRGSVDEQFF.

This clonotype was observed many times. The chain's CDR3 is CASSWGNIEQFF. The CDR3 DNA reads TGTGCCAGCAGTTGGGGGAATATTGAGCAGTTCTTC. The chain combines TRBV12-3 or TRBV12-4 with TRBJ2-1, with D tentatively TRBD1 or TRBD2 (5 bases each). This CDR3 has 12 residues. Deletions cut 4 bases from V and 9 bases from J, with 10 bases between.

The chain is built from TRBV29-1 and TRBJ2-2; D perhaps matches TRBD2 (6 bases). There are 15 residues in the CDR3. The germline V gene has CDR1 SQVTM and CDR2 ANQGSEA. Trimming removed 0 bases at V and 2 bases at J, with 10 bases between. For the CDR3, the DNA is TGCAGCGTTGAAGATGGAGGGTTAAACACCGGGGAGCTGTTTTTT. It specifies CSVEDGGLNTGELFF.

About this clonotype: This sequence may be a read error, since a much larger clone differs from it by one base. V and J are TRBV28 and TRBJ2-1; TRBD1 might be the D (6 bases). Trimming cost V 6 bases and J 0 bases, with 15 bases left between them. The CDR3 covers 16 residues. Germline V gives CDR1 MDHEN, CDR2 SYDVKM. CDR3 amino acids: CASSLLRGGSYNEQFF. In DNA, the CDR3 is TGTGCCAGCAGCCTTCTGAGAGGGGGCTCCTACAATGAGCAGTTCTTC.

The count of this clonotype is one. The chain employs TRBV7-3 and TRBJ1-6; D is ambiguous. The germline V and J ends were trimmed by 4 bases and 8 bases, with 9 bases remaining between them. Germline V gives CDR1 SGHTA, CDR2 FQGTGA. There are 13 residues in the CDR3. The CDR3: CASSYGPDSPLHF. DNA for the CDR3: TGTGCCAGCAGCTACGGACCCGATTCACCCCTCCACTTT.

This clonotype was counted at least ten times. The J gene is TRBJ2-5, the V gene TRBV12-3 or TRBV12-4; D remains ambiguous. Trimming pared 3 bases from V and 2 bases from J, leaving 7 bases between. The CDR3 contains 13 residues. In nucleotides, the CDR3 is TGTGCCAGCAGTTTTCTGGGACAAGAGACCCAGTACTTC. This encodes CASSFLGQETQYF.

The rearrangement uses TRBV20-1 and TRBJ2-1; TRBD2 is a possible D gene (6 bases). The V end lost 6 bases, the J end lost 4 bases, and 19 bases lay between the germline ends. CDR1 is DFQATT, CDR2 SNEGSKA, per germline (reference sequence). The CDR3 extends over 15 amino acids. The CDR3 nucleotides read TGCAGTGCCCACCGCGGGGCGGCAACATACAATGAGCAGTTCTTC. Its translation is CSAHRGAATYNEQFF.

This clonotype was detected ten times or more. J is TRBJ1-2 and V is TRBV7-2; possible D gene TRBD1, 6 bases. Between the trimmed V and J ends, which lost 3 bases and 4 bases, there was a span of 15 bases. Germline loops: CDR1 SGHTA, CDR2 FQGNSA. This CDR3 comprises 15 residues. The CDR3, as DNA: TGTGCCAGCAGCTTGGGGGGGCGCGGCGGCTATGGCTACACCTTC. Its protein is CASSLGGRGGYGYTF.

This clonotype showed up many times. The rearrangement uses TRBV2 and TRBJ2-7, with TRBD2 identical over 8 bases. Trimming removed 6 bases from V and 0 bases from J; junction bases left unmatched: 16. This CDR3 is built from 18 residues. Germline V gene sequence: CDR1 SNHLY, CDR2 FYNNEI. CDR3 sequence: CASRVYAGGSGSSYEQYF. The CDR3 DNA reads TGTGCCAGCAGGGTATACGCCGGCGGGAGCGGGAGCTCCTACGAGCAGTACTTC.